The clone carrying this T cell receptor beta chain appeared once. This table comes from immunoSEQ multiplex PCR, and its TCRdb copy is limited to in-frame clones, with some not included. This sample has about 40,000 clones, with 75% to 95% found just once. This specimen comes from a study of T cell changes during pregnancy in multiple sclerosis. Trimming removed 6 bases at V and 5 bases at J, with 14 bases between. The CDR3 has 15 amino acids. Germline V lookup: CDR1 MDHEN, CDR2 SYDVKM. The sample here was CD8+ T cells from peripheral blood mononuclear cells, taken before pregnancy. This chain joins TRBV28 and TRBJ1-6; D ambiguous. The receptor was derived from a female donor with multiple sclerosis, enrolled in a pregnancy study. The CDR3: CASRTRVDDNSPLHF. CDR3 nucleotide sequence: TGTGCCAGCAGGACTAGGGTGGACGATAATTCACCCCTCCACTTT.